Each of the 16 T cell receptor beta chains below was sequenced from the same sample in a study of blood T cells in healthy people across ages. A J-beta primer mix and a sample-barcoded 5' primer were used in a second PCR of about 7 to 12 cycles. TCRdb itself ran the 5' RACE reads through MiXCR, one entry per CDR3 protein. This sample has 700,000 to 800,000 distinct CDR3 sequences; about 42% occur once, and the top ten carry 20% to 25%. What was sequenced was blood. These receptors all come from a woman aged 55-70 years in good health.

The chain recombines TRBV20-1 with TRBJ2-7, with a weak D call TRBD2 (5 bases). The V gene lost 4 bases and the J gene lost 2 bases, with 9 bases spanning the gap. Germline V gene sequence: CDR1 DFQATT, CDR2 SNEGSKA (reference sequence). This CDR3 is 12 amino acids long. The CDR3 region is CSATSGTYEQYF. In DNA form, the CDR3 reads TGCAGTGCTACATCCGGGACCTACGAGCAGTACTTC.

This clonotype was seen a few times. The rearrangement joins TRBV29-1 to TRBJ2-5; 12 nucleotides match TRBD2. CDR1 is SQVTM, CDR2 ANQGSEA, per germline. Trimming at V came to 2 bases and at J to 11 bases, leaving 9 bases not matched to a gene. This CDR3 spans 14 amino acids. The CDR3 region has the DNA TGCAGCGTTGAATGGACTAGCGGGATTAATGAGCAGTACTTC. Protein: CSVEWTSGINEQYF.

This clonotype showed up just a few times. This chain connects TRBV6-5 to TRBJ1-3, with 7 bases aligning to TRBD1. The germline gives CDR1 MNHEY, CDR2 SVGAGI. The CDR3 totals 14 residues. V was pared by 6 bases and J by 4 bases, with 6 bases of the junction left unmatched. This CDR3 reads CASRRGQLGNTIYF. For the CDR3, the DNA is TGTGCCAGCAGAAGGGGACAGCTAGGAAACACCATATATTTT.

The CDR3: CASNSGTSGGEQYF. CDR3 in DNA: TGTGCCAGCAACTCAGGGACTAGCGGGGGGGAGCAGTACTTC. The gene calls are TRBV3-1 and TRBJ2-7, with TRBD2 identical over 15 bases. The CDR3 runs 14 residues. V was pared by 7 bases and J by 7 bases, with 5 bases of the junction left unmatched. Germline V gene sequence: CDR1 LGHDT, CDR2 YNNKEL (reference sequence).

Points on this clonotype: Given a much more abundant clone one base away, this may be a read error. The J gene is TRBJ2-7, the V gene TRBV29-1, with a possible D match to TRBD2 (6 bases). The J call may be mistaken, given a closer DNA end match to TRBJ2-5. The V gene's germline CDR1 is SQVTM and CDR2 ANQGSEA. The CDR3 runs to 13 residues. The DNA of the CDR3 is TGCGGCGTTGGTGGGGAGGTCATAAAGACCCAGTACTTC. Protein product: CGVGGEVIKTQYF.

This clonotype has a handful of counts. This chain connects TRBV6-2 or TRBV6-3 to TRBJ2-3; 7 nucleotides match TRBD2. The CDR3 is 15 residues long. Trimming removed 6 bases from V and 0 bases from J; junction bases left unmatched: 6. CDR1 and CDR2 from the germline V gene are MNHEY and SVGEGT. Here the CDR3 reads CASRKAGTSTDTQYF. DNA of the CDR3: TGTGCCAGCAGAAAAGCGGGGACTAGCACAGATACGCAGTATTTT.

The chain combines TRBV6-1 with TRBJ2-5; 10 bases map to TRBD1. Germline-derived CDR1 and CDR2 are MNHNS and SASEGT. This CDR3 comprises 17 residues. J lost 1 base, V lost 3 bases, and 8 bases had no gene match. This CDR3 is CASSDRGTGVTQETQYF. DNA of the CDR3: TGTGCCAGCAGTGATAGAGGGACAGGGGTAACCCAAGAGACCCAGTACTTC.

This clonotype has a handful of counts. The J gene is TRBJ2-1, the V gene TRBV10-3; 7 positions agree with TRBD2. The end of the DNA is better explained by TRBJ2-7, so the J call may be wrong. The CDR3 extends over 16 amino acids. CDR1 is ENHRY, CDR2 SYGVKD, per germline. The CDR3 bases are TGTGCCATCAGTGACCAGAGCGGGGCCTCCTACAATGAGCAGTACTTC. Translation: CAISDQSGASYNEQYF.

The chain couples TRBV6-2 or TRBV6-3 to TRBJ2-1; 9 nucleotides align to TRBD2. The CDR3 is made up of 16 amino acids. In germline, CDR1 is MNHEY, CDR2 SVGEGT. With V trimmed by 0 bases and J by 6 bases, 6 bases remained unmatched. For the CDR3, the DNA is TGTGCCAGCAGTTACTCTGGCGGGAGGGCTGCCAATGAGCAGTTCTTC. It encodes CASSYSGGRAANEQFF.

This clonotype has just a few counts. The V and J genes are TRBV2 and TRBJ1-5; no reliable D call. V was shortened by 1 base and J by 1 base, with 8 bases between the two germline ends. CDR3 length equals 15 residues. Per the germline V gene, CDR1 is SNHLY and CDR2 is FYNNEI. The CDR3, as DNA: TGTGCCAGCAGTGAAGAGGAAGGGAGCAATCAGCCCCAGCATTTT. Translation: CASSEEEGSNQPQHF.

The J gene is TRBJ2-7, the V gene TRBV5-1, with D perhaps matching TRBD2 (6 bases). V shed 3 bases and J shed 3 bases, with 16 bases lying between them. Germline V lookup: CDR1 SGHRS, CDR2 YFSETQ. CDR3 length equals 15 residues. The CDR3 region has the DNA TGCGCCAGCAGCTCGCAGGTTACCGGGGGCTACGAGCAGTACTTC. It codes for CASSSQVTGGYEQYF.

J is TRBJ2-2 and V is TRBV20-1; the D is unclear. The ends were cut back, 3 bases at V and 2 bases at J, with 7 bases in the middle. This CDR3 has 13 amino acids. Germline CDR1 reads DFQATT; CDR2 reads SNEGSKA (reference sequence). CDR3 protein: CSASSSNTGELFF. CDR3 nucleotides: TGCAGTGCTAGCAGTAGTAACACCGGGGAGCTGTTTTTT.

J is TRBJ2-7 and V is TRBV29-1; 7 bases match TRBD2. The trim removed 4 bases at V and 3 bases at J, leaving 15 bases unmatched. The CDR3 totals 16 residues. Looked up from germline, CDR1 is SQVTM and CDR2 is ANQGSEA. The CDR3 nucleotides are TGCAGCGTTGCTACCCCGCGGGGGTTGAGGGACTACGAGCAGTACTTC. Amino acids: CSVATPRGLRDYEQYF.

This clonotype was counted at least ten times. CDR3 nucleotides: TGCGCCAGCAGCTGGACTAGCGGGAGTGGAAATGAGCAGTTCTTC. Translation gives CASSWTSGSGNEQFF. V and J are TRBV5-1 and TRBJ2-1, with 13 bases lining up with TRBD2. Germline lookup yields CDR1 SGHRS and CDR2 YFSETQ. CDR3 length: 15 amino acids. Losses at the gene ends were 3 bases for V and 7 bases for J; bases not matched to a gene: 4.

J is TRBJ1-2 and V is TRBV5-1, with D possibly matching TRBD1 (5 bases). Germline V lookup: CDR1 SGHRS, CDR2 YFSETQ. V was shortened by 4 bases and J by 1 base, with 11 bases between the two germline ends. The CDR3 totals 14 residues. CDR3 residues: CASSTPTDNYGYTF. For the CDR3, the DNA is TGCGCCAGCAGCACACCGACAGATAACTATGGCTACACCTTC.

This clonotype was seen a handful of times. The V call is TRBV11-3, the J call TRBJ2-6; 7 nucleotides line up with TRBD2. The CDR3 loop spans 17 amino acids. Per germline, CDR1 SGHNT and CDR2 YENEEA. The V gene end was trimmed by 4 bases and the J gene end by 2 bases; junction bases not matched to a gene: 8. The DNA for the CDR3 is TGTGCCAGCAGCTCCAGATCCGGGGGGACTGGGGCCAACGTCCTGACTTTC. It yields the protein CASSSRSGGTGANVLTF.